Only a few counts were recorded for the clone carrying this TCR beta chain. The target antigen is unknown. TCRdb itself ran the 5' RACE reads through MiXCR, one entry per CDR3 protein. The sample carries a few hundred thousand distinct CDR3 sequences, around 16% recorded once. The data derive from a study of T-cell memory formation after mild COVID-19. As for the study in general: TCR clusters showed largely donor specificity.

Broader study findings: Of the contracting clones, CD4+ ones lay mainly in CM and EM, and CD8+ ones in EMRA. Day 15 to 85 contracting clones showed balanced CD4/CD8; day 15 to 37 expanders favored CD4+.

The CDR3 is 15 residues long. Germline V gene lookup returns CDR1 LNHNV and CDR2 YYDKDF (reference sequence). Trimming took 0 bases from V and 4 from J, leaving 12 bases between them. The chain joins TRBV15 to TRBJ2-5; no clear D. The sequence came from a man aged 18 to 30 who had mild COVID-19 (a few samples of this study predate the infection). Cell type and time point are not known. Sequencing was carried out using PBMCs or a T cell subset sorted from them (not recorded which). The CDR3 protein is CATSRDFPARETQYF. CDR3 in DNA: TGTGCCACCAGCAGAGATTTCCCAGCAAGAGAGACCCAGTACTTC.